The 21 T cell receptor beta chains listed next were all sequenced from one sample in a study of blood T cell repertoires in COVID-19 (dated by TCRdb to 2018 to 2020). Libraries came from the immunoSEQ multiplex PCR assay. Drawn from immuneACCESS, this table holds only the in-frame rearrangements with V and J called that TCRdb kept. Clones are partly lost; checked studies trace under half to an unresolved V gene and leave the rest unexplained. Here the sample has fewer than 250,000 clones; over 80% occur a single time. The top ten constitute 5.5% to 8% of the sample. Sample: peripheral blood. Source of these receptors: a woman aged 60 to 75 with active or convalescent COVID-19.

CDR3 residues: CASSITGRTTDQPQHF. The CDR3 nucleotides are TGTGCCAGCAGCATCACAGGGCGAACGACGGATCAGCCCCAGCATTTT. The chain recombines TRBV5-6 with TRBJ1-5, with D maybe TRBD1 (6 bases). V lost 4 bases to trimming and J lost 5 bases, with 19 bases between them. Germline V gene data show CDR1 as SGHDT and CDR2 as YYEEEE. The CDR3 is made up of 16 amino acids.

The chain links TRBV5-6 to TRBJ1-2, with a tentative D call TRBD1 (5 bases). There are 15 residues in the CDR3. Germline V gene lookup returns CDR1 SGHDT and CDR2 YYEEEE. V lost 4 bases to trimming and J lost 2 bases, with 15 bases between them. The CDR3 is CASSHLIGGNYGYTF. CDR3 bases: TGTGCCAGCAGCCACCTGATTGGGGGGAACTATGGCTACACCTTC.

The CDR3 nucleotides are TGTGCCAGTAGTGAACAGGGCAGAGTAACTAGCAATCAGCCCCAGCATTTT. This gives the protein CASSEQGRVTSNQPQHF. The rearrangement links TRBV19 to TRBJ1-5, with a weak D call TRBD1 (6 bases). The V gene's germline CDR1 is LNHDA and CDR2 SQIVND (reference sequence). The CDR3 has 17 amino acids. Trimming cost V 5 bases and J 0 bases, with 17 bases left between them.

V is TRBV7-6 and J is TRBJ2-3; 10 bases match TRBD2. The junction had 12 bases not matched to a gene; V was cut back by 1 base and J by 2 bases. The CDR3 totals 19 residues. Germline values: CDR1 SGHVS, CDR2 FNYEAQ. The CDR3 DNA reads as TGTGCCAGCAGCTTAGAATTTTTCCTAGCGGGGGCTAACACAGATACGCAGTATTTT. Translating gives CASSLEFFLAGANTDTQYF.

The chain links TRBV5-4 to TRBJ2-5; TRBD1 agrees at 7 bases. The ends lost 2 bases at V and 5 bases at J; junction bases unmatched: 6. This CDR3 spans 14 amino acids. Germline CDR1 is SGHNT and CDR2 is YYREEE (reference sequence). CDR3 sequence reads: CASSFKTGQETQYF. The DNA for the CDR3 is TGTGCCAGCAGCTTTAAGACAGGGCAGGAGACCCAGTACTTC.

This clone has just one count. The chain uses TRBV18 and TRBJ2-2; TRBD2 is a possible D gene (5 bases). Germline CDR1 and CDR2: KGHSH and LQKENI. V lost 3 bases and J 0 bases, leaving 8 bases between the germline ends. This CDR3 is 15 amino acids long. CDR3 sequence reads: CASSPQTTNTGELFF. The CDR3, as DNA: TGTGCCAGCTCACCGCAGACTACGAACACCGGGGAGCTGTTTTTT.

The chain has TRBV28 and TRBJ1-5, with 7 bases lining up with TRBD1. Per the germline V gene, CDR1 is MDHEN and CDR2 is SYDVKM. Losses at the gene ends were 2 bases for V and 6 bases for J; bases not matched to a gene: 4. The CDR3 length is 14 residues. The CDR3 coding sequence is TGTGCCAGCAGTTTACAGGGGGTAGGTCAGCCCCAGCATTTT. Translation: CASSLQGVGQPQHF.

V gene TRBV11-3 combines with J gene TRBJ2-1; 12 bases are a match to TRBD2. The V segment lost 5 bases and the J segment 4 bases; nucleotides outside the gene matches: 12. This CDR3 spans 18 amino acids. Germline values: CDR1 SGHNT, CDR2 YENEEA. The CDR3 nucleotides read TGTGCCAGCAGCGCCCTCCCACTAGCGGGGGGCCTTTACAATGAGCAGTTCTTC. Its translation is CASSALPLAGGLYNEQFF.

With regard to this clone: One end of the junction fails to match germline, which may point to a read error. This chain links TRBV3-1 (or the pseudogene TRBV3-2) with TRBJ2-3, with TRBD2 identical over 10 bases. Germline values: CDR1 LGHDT, CDR2 YNNKEL (reference sequence). The CDR3 extends over 16 amino acids. The CDR3 region is CASSQEYSGGSLGQYF. CDR3 sequence (DNA): TGTGCCAGCAGTCAAGAGTATAGCGGGGGGTCCTTGGGGCAGTATTTT.

The genes are TRBV19 and TRBJ2-2, with 12 bases matching TRBD2. The CDR3 totals 17 residues. Germline assignment: CDR1 LNHDA and CDR2 SQIVND (reference sequence). The J segment lost 3 bases and the V segment lost 3 bases, leaving 5 bases of the junction unmatched. As DNA, the CDR3 is TGTGCCAGTAGTATTCTAGCGGGGGGGCCCTACACCGGGGAGCTGTTTTTT. Its protein product is CASSILAGGPYTGELFF.

The chain combines TRBV19 with TRBJ1-1; 10 nucleotides match TRBD1. This CDR3 has 14 residues. The V gene's germline CDR1 is LNHDA and CDR2 SQIVND (reference sequence). Unmatched junction bases numbered 5, after V lost 5 bases and J lost 5 bases. The CDR3 loop reads CASSHGQGGTEAFF. The CDR3 DNA is TGTGCCAGTAGTCACGGACAGGGGGGAACTGAAGCTTTCTTT.

The chain recombines TRBV10-1 with TRBJ2-1, with 8 bases aligning to TRBD2. This CDR3 spans 15 amino acids. Trimming removed 7 bases from V and 7 bases from J; junction bases left unmatched: 12. Looked up from germline, CDR1 is WNHNN and CDR2 is SYGVQD (reference sequence). The CDR3 DNA reads TGCGCCAGCAACGCCGGGACTAGTCAGACGAATGAGCAGTTCTTC. Amino acids: CASNAGTSQTNEQFF.

The chain combines TRBV7-9 with TRBJ2-3, with D hard to call. Germline CDR1 reads SEHNR; CDR2 reads FQNEAQ (reference sequence). V was clipped by 3 bases and J by 5 bases, with 6 bases between them. This CDR3 has 12 amino acids. CDR3 nucleotide sequence: TGTGCCAGCAGCTTCTCTGTAGATACGCAGTATTTT. The encoded protein is CASSFSVDTQYF.

The CDR3 nucleotides read TGTGCCAGCGGCCGTGGACTAGCGGGAGGGGTCGACAATGAGCAGTTCTTC. It translates to CASGRGLAGGVDNEQFF. The genes are TRBV11-3 and TRBJ2-1; 15 nucleotides align to TRBD2. CDR3 length: 17 residues. The V and J ends lost 8 bases and 5 bases, in that order; junction bases with no gene match: 10. Germline assignment: CDR1 SGHNT and CDR2 YENEEA.

The chain uses TRBV30 and TRBJ1-2; no clear D. V lost 2 bases and J lost 2, with 9 bases in between. Germline V gene data show CDR1 as GTSNPN and CDR2 as SVGIG (reference sequence). The CDR3 runs 13 residues. The CDR3 DNA follows: TGTGCCTGGAGTCCAGTACCGAACTATGGCTACACCTTC. Encoded protein: CAWSPVPNYGYTF.

V gene TRBV5-5 combines with J gene TRBJ2-1; 10 bases align to TRBD1. Germline CDR1 SGHKS, CDR2 YYEKEE (reference sequence). V was pared by 4 bases and J by 3 bases, with 4 bases of the junction left unmatched. This CDR3 contains 15 residues. DNA for the CDR3: TGTGCCAGCAGCATCCGGGACAGGGGCTACAATGAGCAGTTCTTC. Translating gives CASSIRDRGYNEQFF.

The chain couples TRBV11-2 to TRBJ1-2; no clear D gene. The CDR3 is 13 residues long. The V gene lost 2 bases and the J gene lost 6 bases, with 10 bases spanning the gap. Germline CDR1 and CDR2: SGHAT and FQNNGV. Here the CDR3 reads CASSLSSGDGYTF. CDR3 DNA sequence: TGTGCCAGCAGCTTATCTAGCGGAGATGGCTACACCTTC.

The chain employs TRBV15 and TRBJ2-2; 7 nucleotides align to TRBD1. V lost 1 base to trimming and J lost 3 bases; unmatched junction nucleotides: 8. CDR1 is LNHNV and CDR2 is YYDKDF in the germline V gene (reference sequence). There are 17 residues in the CDR3. CDR3 DNA: TGTGCCACCAGCAGAGGGGGTGGACAGGCGTACACCGGGGAGCTGTTTTTT. This sequence encodes CATSRGGGQAYTGELFF.

This chain links TRBV10-1 with TRBJ2-7, with D tentatively TRBD1 (5 bases). The V end lost 1 base, the J end lost 1 base, and 11 bases lay between the germline ends. Germline V lookup: CDR1 WNHNN, CDR2 SYGVQD (reference sequence). CDR3 size: 15 residues. The CDR3: CASSEYRGTSYEQYF. The CDR3 nucleotides read TGCGCCAGCAGTGAGTATAGGGGAACATCCTACGAGCAGTACTTC.

J is TRBJ2-3 and V is TRBV5-1; 9 positions agree with TRBD1. This CDR3 has 17 residues. The germline CDR1 and CDR2 sequences are SGHRS and YFSETQ. The V gene end was trimmed by 0 bases and the J gene end by 0 bases; junction bases not matched to a gene: 5. The CDR3 is CASSLALGTGSTDTQYF. The CDR3 DNA sequence: TGCGCCAGCAGCTTGGCCCTGGGGACAGGGAGCACAGATACGCAGTATTTT. The complete variable domain, with remaining parts taken from reference TRBV5-1 and TRBJ2-3, reads KAGVTQTPRYLIKTRGQQVTLSCSPISGHRSVSWYQQTPGQGLQFLFEYFSETQRNKGNFPGRFSGRQFSNSRSEMNVSTLELGDSALYLCASSLALGTGSTDTQYFGPGTRLTVL.

The chain couples TRBV3-1 (or the pseudogene TRBV3-2) to TRBJ1-1; possible D gene TRBD1, 5 bases. The CDR3 runs 15 residues. CDR1 and CDR2 from the germline V gene are LGHDT and YNNKEL (reference sequence). Trimming shortened V by 2 bases and J by 4 bases, and 14 bases separated the two germline ends. CDR3 sequence: CASSQRQGQSTEAFF. The CDR3 bases are TGTGCCAGCAGCCAAAGGCAGGGCCAGAGCACTGAAGCTTTCTTT.